This is a list of T cell receptor beta chains from one sample in a study of blood T cell repertoires in COVID-19. Generated by immunoSEQ multiplex PCR, the TCRdb table keeps only in-frame clones and is missing some. The sample holds about 140,000 clones, around 85% seen once. The sample comprised peripheral blood. These receptors were collected from a man aged 50 or older with acute or convalescent COVID-19. CDR3s include the opening cysteine and the closing phenylalanine or tryptophan. The order of the fields is V gene, clone size, D gene, J gene, CDR3 DNA, CDR3 protein. D genes are given only for firm matches. Part of the rows lack a size; the others show once, few, many or a class for expanded clones.

>TRBV19|.|.|TRBJ1-1
TGTGCCAGTAGTGCCCGACAGAGGAACACTGAAGCTTTCTTT
CASSARQRNTEAFF
>TRBV14|.|.|TRBJ1-2
TGTGCCAGCAGTGGGGCCCCTGAAGGGGACTCCTATGGCTACACCTTC
CASSGAPEGDSYGYTF
>TRBV4-1|medium-sized|TRBD1|TRBJ1-3
TGCGCCAGCAGCCAAGATCGGAACAGGGGGCTAGGAGGAAACACCATATATTTT
CASSQDRNRGLGGNTIYF
>TRBV19|.|TRBD2|TRBJ2-1
TGTGCCAGTAGTATAGTGAGCCTAGCGGACTACAATGAGCAGTTCTTC
CASSIVSLADYNEQFF
>TRBV15|.|.|TRBJ1-4
TGTGCCACCAGCAGAGCTCCCGGACATAATGAAAAACTGTTTTTT
CATSRAPGHNEKLFF
>TRBV7-9|.|.|TRBJ2-1
TGTGCCGGGGGGGAGCAGTTCTTC
CAGGEQFF
>TRBV5-4|.|TRBD1|TRBJ2-1
TGTGCCAGCAGCCGAACCGGGACAGGTGCCTACAATGAGCAGTTCTTC
CASSRTGTGAYNEQFF
>TRBV28|.|.|TRBJ2-4
TGTGCCAGCAGTTCGGGTGAATTAGCCAAAAACATTCAGTACTTC
CASSSGELAKNIQYF
>TRBV24-1|.|.|TRBJ2-7
TGTGCCACCAGTGAGGGAGGGGGTACCTACGAGCAGTACTTC
CATSEGGGTYEQYF
>TRBV6-5|.|.|TRBJ1-5
TGTGCCAGCAGTCCGTCGGGACAAGTGAATCAGCCCCAGCATTTT
CASSPSGQVNQPQHF
>TRBV5-1|.|.|TRBJ2-2
TGCGCCAGCAGCTTGGGCAGGGGTGACACCGGGGAGCTGTTTTTT
CASSLGRGDTGELFF
>TRBV6-5|.|TRBD2|TRBJ2-1
TGTGCCAGCAGTTATTGGACTAGCGGGAGAAGCGATGAGCAGTTCTTC
CASSYWTSGRSDEQFF
>TRBV27|.|TRBD2|TRBJ2-3
TGTGCCAGCAGGCTACTAGCGGGGACTACAGATACGCAGTATTTT
CASRLLAGTTDTQYF
>TRBV28|.|TRBD2|TRBJ2-7
TGTGCCAGCAGACTAGCGGGTTCCTACGAGCAGTACTTC
CASRLAGSYEQYF
>TRBV3-1/TRBV3-2|.|.|TRBJ2-3
TGTGCCAGCAGCCCGGAGGACTATACAGTTCGTGATACGCAGTATTTT
CASSPEDYTVRDTQYF
>TRBV7-8|.|TRBD1|TRBJ2-2
TGTGCCAGCAGCCTACAGGGGGCAAGGTACACCGGGGAGCTGTTTTTT
CASSLQGARYTGELFF
>TRBV5-6|once|.|TRBJ1-3
TGTGCCAGCAGCTCCGGGGCTGGAAACACCATATATTTT
CASSSGAGNTIYF
>TRBV6-5|few|.|TRBJ1-2
TGTGCCAGCAGCAGAAACAGGGCTGACTATGGCTACACCTTC
CASSRNRADYGYTF
>TRBV5-8|.|TRBD1|TRBJ1-2
TGTGCCAGCAGCTCGGGACAGAACTATGGCTACACCTTC
CASSSGQNYGYTF
>TRBV7-9|.|TRBD1|TRBJ2-7
TGTGCCAGCAGCTTAGGGACAGGGCAATACGAGCAGTACTTC
CASSLGTGQYEQYF
>TRBV7-3|.|.|TRBJ2-2
TGTGCCAGCAGCCCGACGGGGAACACCGGGGAGCTGTTTTTT
CASSPTGNTGELFF
>TRBV3-1/TRBV3-2|.|TRBD1|TRBJ1-6
TGTGCCAGCAGACCCCTGGGACAGGTTATTAATTCACCCCTCCACTTT
CASRPLGQVINSPLHF
>TRBV5-6|.|TRBD1|TRBJ2-7
TGTGCCAGCAGCCCGGACAGGGCCCACGAGCAGTACTTC
CASSPDRAHEQYF
>TRBV11-2|.|.|TRBJ1-6
TGTGCCAGCAGGTCACTCGCAGGCCAGCTTAATTCACCCCTCCACTTT
CASRSLAGQLNSPLHF
>TRBV9|few|.|TRBJ2-2
TGTGCCAGCAGCCCGAGAACGGACAGAGGAACCGGGGAGCTGTTTTTT
CASSPRTDRGTGELFF
>TRBV30|.|.|TRBJ1-2
TGTGCCTGGTACCTGGTGGGGCATGGCTACACCTTC
CAWYLVGHGYTF
>TRBV27|.|.|TRBJ1-4
TGTGCCAGCAGTCTTACACGCCACCCGAAGATCGAAAAACTGTTTTTT
CASSLTRHPKIEKLFF
>TRBV6-5|few|TRBD1|TRBJ1-2
TGTGCCAGCATGCGACAGGGGCCCGACTATGGCTACACCTTC
CASMRQGPDYGYTF
>TRBV5-1|.|.|TRBJ2-7
TGCGCCAGCAGCTTGGTCCCAGGGGACGAGCAGTACTTC
CASSLVPGDEQYF
>TRBV28|.|.|TRBJ2-6
TGTGCCAGCAGTTTGGAGGGGGCGATTGGGGCCAACGTCCTGACTTTC
CASSLEGAIGANVLTF
>TRBV6-1|.|.|TRBJ1-4
TGTGCCAGCAGTGTCTTTGGGGGGAACATTAATGAAAAACTGTTTTTT
CASSVFGGNINEKLFF
>TRBV7-9|.|TRBD1|TRBJ2-1
TGTGCCAGCAGCTTATTAGAGGGGGCGGATGAGCAGTTCTTC
CASSLLEGADEQFF
>TRBV18|.|TRBD1|TRBJ2-3
TGTGCCAGCTCACCCGGGACAGGAAGGACAGATACGCAGTATTTT
CASSPGTGRTDTQYF
>TRBV6-5|.|.|TRBJ1-3
TGTGCCAGCAGTTACAGCCCAGGGGCTGGAAACACCATATATTTT
CASSYSPGAGNTIYF
>TRBV29-1|.|.|TRBJ1-1
TGCAGCGTTGCCCAGGGGTGGGACACTGAAGCTTTCTTT
CSVAQGWDTEAFF
>TRBV7-9|.|.|TRBJ1-2
TGTGCCAGCAGCTTAAAACAGAACTATGGCTACACCTTC
CASSLKQNYGYTF
>TRBV4-2|.|.|TRBJ1-5
TGTGCCAGCAGTCAAGACGGGGGGTCGGATCAGCCCCAGCATTTT
CASSQDGGSDQPQHF
>TRBV3-1/TRBV3-2|.|TRBD1|TRBJ1-2
TGTGCCAGCAGCCTCCGGGACAGGGGAGGCGGCTACACCTTC
CASSLRDRGGGYTF
>TRBV11-2|once|.|TRBJ1-1
TGTGCCAGCAGCCGGGGACAAGGACATGGGGGCACTGAAGCTTTCTTT
CASSRGQGHGGTEAFF
>TRBV24-1|.|.|TRBJ2-2
TGTGCCACCAGTGACCCTAGAAACACCGGGGAGCTGTTTTTT
CATSDPRNTGELFF
>TRBV19|.|TRBD1|TRBJ2-2
TGTGCCAGTAACAGGGGGCCGTCCGGGGAGCTGTTTTTT
CASNRGPSGELFF